This T cell receptor beta chain came from a study of T cell repertoires in cytomegalovirus infection. Study-wide background: Signatures in public TCR beta sequences pointed to both CMV infection and matching HLA type.

TCRdb used MiXCR to reprocess the reads, holding one entry per CDR3 protein. The repertoire holds about 220,000 distinct CDR3 sequences, with about 40% as singletons. As concerns this clonotype: Its specificity is unknown.

CDR3 length equals 15 residues. Per the germline V gene, CDR1 is SQVTM and CDR2 is ANQGSEA. The V end lost 4 bases, the J end lost 2 bases, and 15 bases lay between the germline ends. Whole-study results and caveats: Across the ex vivo response, the dominant clonotypes were HLA-C-restricted CMV-specific TCR beta clonotypes.

The clonotype comes from a human donor in good health (CMV status not recorded). Some clones in this sample may be carry-over from other donors' samples. This chain connects TRBV29-1 to TRBJ2-1; D is perhaps TRBD2 (5 bases). This material consisted of CD8+ T cells from cultured PBMCs, taken from culture after CMV antigen stimulation. The CDR3 sequence: CSVGRVGAPYNEQFF. The CDR3, as DNA: TGCAGCGTTGGTAGGGTGGGAGCCCCCTACAATGAGCAGTTCTTC.